The T cell receptor (beta chain) described here comes from a study of Graves' ophthalmopathy and Graves' hyperthyroidism. Stable hyperthyroidism denotes an absence of ophthalmopathy throughout 18 months of follow-up. Ages of hyperthyroidism patients ran from 18 to 65, and their diagnoses were new, under 2 months' duration. It was on clinical symptoms, serum thyroxine, TRAb, thyroid ultrasound and orbital computed tomography that diagnosis relied. What supplied the PBMCs was over 8.5 ml of fresh peripheral blood. RNA transcripts were the template, and TCR beta CDR3 regions were amplified from them. First-round RT-PCR used HTBI primers; second-round multiplex PCR followed. From the multiplex PCR reads, TCRdb called clonotypes with MiXCR, one entry per CDR3 protein. Found here are under 800,000 distinct CDR3 sequences, 22% of them singletons; the top ten hold more than 5.5%. CDR1 and CDR2 from the germline V gene are LGHDT and YNNKEL (reference sequence). The CDR3 loop spans 17 amino acids. V shed 2 bases and J shed 2 bases, with 16 bases lying between them.

Source material: peripheral blood. This TCR was recovered from a woman in her late teens or twenties with stable Graves' hyperthyroidism. Some clones in this sample may be carry-over from other donors' samples. The chain couples TRBV3-1 to TRBJ2-4, with D perhaps TRBD1 or TRBD2 (6 bases each). The CDR3 DNA is TGTGCCAGCAGCCAACCTAGTACAGGGAGGACCAAAAACATTCAGTACTTC. Its translation is CASSQPSTGRTKNIQYF.